This T cell receptor (beta chain) was recovered during a study of vaccination effects on CD4 cells after COVID-19. Study in general: Vaccination of participants consisted of two doses of either the BNT162b2 or mRNA-1273 vaccine.

Viral peptide pool expansion of antigen-specific CD4+ T cells preceded sequencing in the ViraFEST assay. Subsequent to roughly 10 days of culture, CD4+ T cells were isolated. Nobody among the vaccine recipients had prior SARS-CoV-2 infection (nucleocapsid antibodies were negative). Days 3 and 7 were when half the medium was replaced with IL-2 medium. As for this clone: Its antigen remains unidentified.

TCRdb's copy holds only in-frame clones and misses some; the assay was immunoSEQ multiplex PCR. This table holds fewer than 65,000 clones, approximately 71% found once. This CDR3 has 18 amino acids. V shed 4 bases and J 5 bases; nucleotides not matched to a gene: 15. Germline CDR1 reads MGHRA; CDR2 reads YSYEKL. The chain joins TRBV4-1 to TRBJ1-5, with TRBD1 identical over 9 bases. The sample consisted of CD4+ T cells from PBMCs cultured with HCoV-OC43 spike peptides, taken before COVID-19 vaccination. Documented subset: HCoV-OC43 spike overlapping peptide pool stimulation. The origin of this receptor is a human donor who received a COVID-19 vaccine. The DNA of the CDR3 is TGCGCCAGCAGCCCAACGAGTCTTGGGACAGGGATTTATCAGCCCCAGCATTTT. It is translated as CASSPTSLGTGIYQPQHF.